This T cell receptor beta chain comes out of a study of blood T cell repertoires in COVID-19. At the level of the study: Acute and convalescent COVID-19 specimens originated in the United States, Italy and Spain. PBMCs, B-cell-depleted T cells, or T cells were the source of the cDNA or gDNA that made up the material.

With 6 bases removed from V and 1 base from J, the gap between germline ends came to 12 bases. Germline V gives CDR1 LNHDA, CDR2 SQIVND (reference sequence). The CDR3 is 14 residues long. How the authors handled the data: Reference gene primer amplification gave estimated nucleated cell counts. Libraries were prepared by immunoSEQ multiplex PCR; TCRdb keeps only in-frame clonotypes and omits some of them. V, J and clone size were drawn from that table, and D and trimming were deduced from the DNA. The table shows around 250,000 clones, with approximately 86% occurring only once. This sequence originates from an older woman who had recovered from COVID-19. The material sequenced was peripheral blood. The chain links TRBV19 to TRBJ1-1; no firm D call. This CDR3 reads CASRTRPANTEAFF. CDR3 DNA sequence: TGTGCCAGTAGAACTAGGCCGGCGAACACTGAAGCTTTCTTT.